The 3 T cell receptor beta chains below all came from one sample that was sequenced in a study of shared clonotypes between healthy human individuals. Clones were read by immunoSEQ multiplex PCR, and TCRdb kept only the in-frame ones, dropping some. The sample includes around 2.1 million clones, approximately 94% seen only once; the top ten take 0.1% to 0.15%. The sequenced sample was naive CD4+ T cells sorted from blood. Subset given: CD45RA+ positively selected. The source of these receptors is a man aged 18 to 29 in good health.

The V and J genes are TRBV5-4 and TRBJ1-1; D unresolved. Trimming left V 2 bases short and J 3 bases short, with 14 bases between. CDR3 length equals 15 residues. Germline lookup yields CDR1 SGHNT and CDR2 YYREEE (reference sequence). The CDR3 spells CASSLPPIRDTEAFF. In DNA, the CDR3 is TGTGCCAGCAGCTTACCCCCTATTCGGGACACTGAAGCTTTCTTT.

The chain couples TRBV6-1 to TRBJ2-7; TRBD2 agrees at 7 bases. CDR3 length: 14 amino acids. Trimming took 3 bases from V and 0 from J; bases not matched to a gene: 2. From germline, CDR1 is MNHNS and CDR2 SASEGT. As DNA, the CDR3 is TGTGCCAGCAGTGAGCCTAGCGGCTCCTACGAGCAGTACTTC. This translates into CASSEPSGSYEQYF.

This clone was recorded once. The V call is TRBV11-2, the J call TRBJ2-7; D is ambiguous. The germline CDR1 and CDR2 sequences are SGHAT and FQNNGV. Trimming removed 0 bases from V and 5 bases from J, with 14 bases in between. This CDR3 is built from 15 residues. The chain's CDR3 is CASSLDASLVHEQYF. The CDR3 DNA sequence: TGTGCCAGCAGCTTAGATGCCAGTTTAGTCCACGAGCAGTACTTC.